In this sample, the clone carrying this TCR beta chain turned up a few times. The CDR3 runs to 12 residues. V was cut by 4 bases and J by 3 bases, with 9 bases left in between. Germline V gene sequence: CDR1 SQVTM, CDR2 ANQGSEA. This entry is derived from a study of blood T cell repertoires in COVID-19. Study as a whole: There were acute and convalescent COVID-19 samples, and they came from the United States, Italy and Spain.

Original analysis: Amplifying reference gene primers gave estimates of nucleated cell counts. Produced via immunoSEQ multiplex PCR; TCRdb's table is partial and in-frame only. V and J calls and clone size are as listed in that table; D and trimming were resolved from the DNA. This sample has 200,000 to 300,000 clones, with around 84% found just once. This TCR derives from a woman aged 18 to 35 with acute or convalescent COVID-19. The chain combines TRBV29-1 with TRBJ1-2, with unresolved D. Sequences were obtained from peripheral blood. The CDR3 DNA is TGCAGCGTTGGCGCGGATGACTATGGCTACACCTTC. Its translation: CSVGADDYGYTF.